This TCR beta chain was identified in a study of identical twins listed by TCRdb under 2016. Background on the whole study: To test whether fetal clonotypes persist, this study deep-sequenced TCR alpha and beta repertoires from monozygotic twins, from unrelated adults of various ages, and from cord blood. To rule out contamination, the twin experiments were replicated at different times with different library preparation protocols.

Preparation of the library involved 5' RACE. Reads for this sample came from an Illumina HiSeq 2000. Template switching added a universal primer binding site, and the final cDNA carried a unique molecular identifier that allowed TCR cDNA molecules to be counted accurately. Specific primers in the conserved constant-segment region were used to synthesize first-strand cDNA for the TCR alpha and beta chains. To control for contamination, each cDNA library was double barcoded with a SMART-Mk sample barcode plus Illumina barcodes. TruSeq adapter sequences along with Illumina sample barcodes were introduced in two successive PCR steps. The Illumina HiSeq platform was used with custom primers to sequence TCR alpha and beta cDNA libraries. The paper's data handling went like this. Raw reads were processed with MiGEC to extract unique molecular identifiers, and MiXCR was used to determine CDR3 positions. Recombination models were inferred per individual with the repgenHMM and IGoR tools using an EM algorithm. Shared clonotype analysis was performed with the tcR package in R, normalizing sharing by the product of cloneset sizes. Out-of-frame nonproductive sequences were analyzed to study raw recombination free of thymic and clonal selection effects. TCRdb handled the public reads itself, with Q25 trimming in fastp and clone calling in MiXCR, and kept productive beta chains. Every CDR3 protein is listed once, alongside the most common genes and DNA of its rows. TCRdb's processing, not the study's, gives the V and J calls here. The sample table lists around 300,000 distinct CDR3 sequences, around 8.8% of them with a count of one. The ten most abundant clones make up around 2.1% of the sample.

Overall results and qualifications from the work: Fewer insertions were carried by abundant cord blood beta clonotypes; a weaker similar trend was observed in young adult naive repertoires, while no such trend was observed in memory repertoires. Zero-insertion analyses could be partly confounded by invariant T cells such as MAIT and iNKT, though diverse VJ usage argued against such confounding for most clonotypes. Because the same donors could not be followed over many years, the conclusions depended on cross-sectional statistical analysis. Out-of-frame TCR alpha sharing in monozygotic twins was systematically underestimated by recombination models, whereas sharing between unrelated individuals was in agreement with the recombination models. Excess twin sharing in beta out-of-frame sequences was weaker because fewer shared sequences lowered the signal-to-noise ratio. Compared with coincidental sharing between unrelated individuals, out-of-frame TCR alpha sequences shared between twins showed an excess of sequences with low generation probability.

Points on this clonotype: The specificity of this receptor is unknown. No base quality values were provided; no much bigger clone lies one nucleotide off.

Every donor in the study was a healthy Caucasian. Three pairs of female monozygotic twins, all aged roughly 18 to 30 years, made up the twin cohort. Miltenyi CD45RO+ enrichment and human naive T-cell isolation kits were used to isolate memory (CD45RO+) and naive T cells from PBMC. This sample also belongs to another study, concerning yellow fever vaccine responses in identical twins. The second source states: According to the authors, the vaccine-induced T cell response in identical twins seemed to be partly convergent and partly specific to each individual. In the study, vaccine-responding T cell clones were precisely tracked in identical twins.

The material sequenced was memory (CD45RO+) T cells sorted from blood. Explained via the paper, the cell subset or site label denotes: CD45RO+ enriched T cells. The source of this sequence is a woman aged 18-29 years in good health.

The CDR3 corresponds to CASSPGLAFGELFF. The base sequence is TGCGCCAGCAGCCCGGGACTAGCATTCGGGGAGCTGTTTTTT. Recombination joined TRBV5-1 with TRBJ2-2; 9 nucleotides in the junction match TRBD2. The germline V and J ends show losses of 4 bases and 7 bases respectively, and no gene match explains 5 bases of the junction. Counted from cysteine to phenylalanine, this CDR3 has 14 amino acids. Just the 42-base CDR3 DNA is kept, in frame starting at base 1. CDR1 and CDR2, per the germline V gene, are SGHRS and YFSETQ. The reference TRBV5-1 and TRBJ2-2 proteins fill in what lies around the CDR3, so the full variable domain reads KAGVTQTPRYLIKTRGQQVTLSCSPISGHRSVSWYQQTPGQGLQFLFEYFSETQRNKGNFPGRFSGRQFSNSRSEMNVSTLELGDSALYLCASSPGLAFGELFFGEGSRLTVL.